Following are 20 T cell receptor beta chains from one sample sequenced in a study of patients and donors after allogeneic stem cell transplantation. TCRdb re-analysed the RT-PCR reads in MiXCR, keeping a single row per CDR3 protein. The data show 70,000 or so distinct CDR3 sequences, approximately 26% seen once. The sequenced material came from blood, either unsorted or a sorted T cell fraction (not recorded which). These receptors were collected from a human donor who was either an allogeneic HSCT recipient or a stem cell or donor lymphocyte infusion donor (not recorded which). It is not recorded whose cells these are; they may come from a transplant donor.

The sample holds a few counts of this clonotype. CDR3 region: CASSRKTGDETQYF. CDR3 coding DNA: TGTGCCAGCAGCCGCAAGACAGGGGATGAGACCCAGTACTTC. This chain links TRBV3-1 with TRBJ2-5, with 8 bases aligning to TRBD1. Germline V gene sequence: CDR1 LGHDT, CDR2 YNNKEL (reference sequence). The ends lost 4 bases at V and 5 bases at J; junction bases unmatched: 6. The CDR3 is 14 residues long.

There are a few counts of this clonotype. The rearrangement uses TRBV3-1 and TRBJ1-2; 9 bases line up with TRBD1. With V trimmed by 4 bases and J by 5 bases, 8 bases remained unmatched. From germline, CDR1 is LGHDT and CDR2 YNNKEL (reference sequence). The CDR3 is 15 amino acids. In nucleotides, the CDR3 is TGTGCCAGCAGCCGGGACGGGACAGGGTCATATGGCTACACCTTC. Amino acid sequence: CASSRDGTGSYGYTF.

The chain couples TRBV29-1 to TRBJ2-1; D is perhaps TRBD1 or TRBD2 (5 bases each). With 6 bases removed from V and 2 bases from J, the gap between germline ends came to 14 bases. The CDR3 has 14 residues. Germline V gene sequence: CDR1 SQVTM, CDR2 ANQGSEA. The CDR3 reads CSVGEGNPYNEQFF. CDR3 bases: TGCAGCGTAGGAGAGGGGAACCCCTACAATGAGCAGTTCTTC.

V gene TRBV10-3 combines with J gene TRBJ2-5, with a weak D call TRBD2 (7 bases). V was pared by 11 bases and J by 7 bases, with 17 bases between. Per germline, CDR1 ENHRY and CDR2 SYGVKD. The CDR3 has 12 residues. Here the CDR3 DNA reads TGTGCCCCCCAAGGGGGGGAGGGGACCCAGTACTTC. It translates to CAPQGGEGTQYF.

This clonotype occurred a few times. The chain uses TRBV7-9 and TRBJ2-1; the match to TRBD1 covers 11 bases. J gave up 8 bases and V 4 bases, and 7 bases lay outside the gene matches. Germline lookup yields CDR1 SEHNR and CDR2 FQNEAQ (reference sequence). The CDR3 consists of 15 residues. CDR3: CASSSWTGGAYEQFF. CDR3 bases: TGTGCCAGCAGCTCTTGGACAGGGGGCGCATATGAGCAGTTCTTC.

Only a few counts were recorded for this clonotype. The DNA of the CDR3 is TGCGCCAGCAGCCCCGCCCCCGGGACTACCACCTACGAGCAGTACTTC. Residues: CASSPAPGTTTYEQYF. The J gene is TRBJ2-7, the V gene TRBV5-1; 7 nucleotides align to TRBD2. Germline assignment: CDR1 SGHRS and CDR2 YFSETQ. Trimming at V came to 4 bases and at J to 2 bases, leaving 12 bases not matched to a gene. The CDR3 consists of 16 residues.

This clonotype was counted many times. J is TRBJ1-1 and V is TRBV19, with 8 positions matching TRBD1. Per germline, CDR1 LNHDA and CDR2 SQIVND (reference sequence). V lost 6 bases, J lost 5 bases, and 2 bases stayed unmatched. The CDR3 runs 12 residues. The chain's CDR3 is CASRQGGTEAFF. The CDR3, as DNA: TGTGCCAGTAGACAGGGGGGGACTGAAGCTTTCTTT.

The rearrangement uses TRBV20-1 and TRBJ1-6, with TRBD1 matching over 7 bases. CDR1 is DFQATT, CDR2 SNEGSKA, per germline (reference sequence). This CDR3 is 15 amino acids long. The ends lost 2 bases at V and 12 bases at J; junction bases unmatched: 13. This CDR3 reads CSARNGYGTALPLHF. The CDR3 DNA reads TGCAGTGCTAGAAATGGCTACGGGACAGCTTTACCCCTCCACTTT.

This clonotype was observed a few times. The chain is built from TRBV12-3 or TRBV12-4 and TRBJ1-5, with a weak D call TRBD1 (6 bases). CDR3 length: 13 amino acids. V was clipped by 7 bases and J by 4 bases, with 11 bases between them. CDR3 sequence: CASTQGSNQPQHF. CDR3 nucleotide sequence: TGTGCCAGCACACAGGGTTCGAATCAGCCCCAGCATTTT.

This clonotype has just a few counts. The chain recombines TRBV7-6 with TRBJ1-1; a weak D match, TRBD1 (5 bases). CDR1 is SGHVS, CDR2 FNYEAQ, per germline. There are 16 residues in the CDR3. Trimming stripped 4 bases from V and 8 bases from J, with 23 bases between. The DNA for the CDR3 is TGTGCCAGCAGCTCATATCTTTCCGGGACCGTTGCAGAAGCTTTCTTT. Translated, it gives CASSSYLSGTVAEAFF.

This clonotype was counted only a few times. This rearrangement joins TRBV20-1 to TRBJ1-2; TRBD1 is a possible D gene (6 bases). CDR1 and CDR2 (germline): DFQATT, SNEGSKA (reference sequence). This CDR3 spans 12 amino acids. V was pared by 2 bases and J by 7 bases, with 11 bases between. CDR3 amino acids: CSARNREAGYTF. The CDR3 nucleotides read TGCAGTGCTAGAAACAGGGAGGCTGGCTACACCTTC.

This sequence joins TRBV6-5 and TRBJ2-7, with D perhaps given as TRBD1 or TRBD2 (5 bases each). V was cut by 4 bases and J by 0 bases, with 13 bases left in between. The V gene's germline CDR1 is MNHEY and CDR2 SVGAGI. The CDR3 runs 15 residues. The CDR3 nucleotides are TGTGCCAGCAGTTTTCGGGCAGGGACCTCCTACGAGCAGTACTTC. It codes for CASSFRAGTSYEQYF.

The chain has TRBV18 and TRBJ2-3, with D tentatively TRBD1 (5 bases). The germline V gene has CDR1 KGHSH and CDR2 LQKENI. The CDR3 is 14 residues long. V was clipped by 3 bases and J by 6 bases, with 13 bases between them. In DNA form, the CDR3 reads TGTGCCAGCTCACCTCCTGGGGCCAGGGATACGCAGTATTTT. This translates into CASSPPGARDTQYF.

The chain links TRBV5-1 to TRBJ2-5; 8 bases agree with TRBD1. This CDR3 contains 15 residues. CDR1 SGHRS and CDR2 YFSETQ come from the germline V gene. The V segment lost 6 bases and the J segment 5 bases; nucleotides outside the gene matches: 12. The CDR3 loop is CASTFLTGAPETQYF. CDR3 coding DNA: TGCGCCAGCACCTTCCTGACAGGGGCACCCGAGACCCAGTACTTC.

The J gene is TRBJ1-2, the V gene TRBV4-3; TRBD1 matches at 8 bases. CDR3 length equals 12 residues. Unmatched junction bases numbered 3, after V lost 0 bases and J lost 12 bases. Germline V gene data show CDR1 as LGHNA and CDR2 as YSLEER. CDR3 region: CASSQDGQGHTF. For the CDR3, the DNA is TGCGCCAGCAGCCAAGATGGACAGGGCCACACCTTC.

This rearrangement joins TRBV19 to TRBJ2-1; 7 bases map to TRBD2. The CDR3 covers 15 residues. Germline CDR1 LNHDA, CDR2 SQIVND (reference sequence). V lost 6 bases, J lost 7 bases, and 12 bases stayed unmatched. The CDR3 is CASSPLRSRGNEQFF. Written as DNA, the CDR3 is TGTGCCAGTAGCCCACTCCGTTCGCGGGGGAATGAGCAGTTCTTC. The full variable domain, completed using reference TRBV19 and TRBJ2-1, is DGGITQSPKYLFRKEGQNVTLSCEQNLNHDAMYWYRQDPGQGLRLIYYSQIVNDFQKGDIAEGYSVSREKKESFPLTVTSAQKNPTAFYLCASSPLRSRGNEQFFGPGTRLTVL.

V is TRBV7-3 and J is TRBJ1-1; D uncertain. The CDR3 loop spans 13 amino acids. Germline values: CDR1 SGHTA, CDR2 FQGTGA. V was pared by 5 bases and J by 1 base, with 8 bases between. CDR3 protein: CASSQSRNTEAFF. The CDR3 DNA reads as TGTGCCAGCAGCCAAAGTAGGAACACTGAAGCTTTCTTT.

The DNA of the CDR3 is TGTGCCAGCACCAAAACAGGGCCCAATGGCTACACCTTC. Amino acid sequence: CASTKTGPNGYTF. This chain links TRBV6-6 with TRBJ1-2; D might be TRBD1 (6 bases). Germline CDR1 reads MNHNY; CDR2 reads SVGAGI (reference sequence). The V end was cut by 7 bases, the J end by 6 bases, with 15 bases between. There are 13 residues in the CDR3.

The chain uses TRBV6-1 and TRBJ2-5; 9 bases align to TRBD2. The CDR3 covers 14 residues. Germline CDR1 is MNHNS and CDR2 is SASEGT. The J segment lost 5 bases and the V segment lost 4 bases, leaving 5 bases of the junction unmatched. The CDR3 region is CASSGGGGAETQYF. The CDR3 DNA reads TGTGCCAGCAGTGGCGGGGGGGGAGCTGAGACCCAGTACTTC.

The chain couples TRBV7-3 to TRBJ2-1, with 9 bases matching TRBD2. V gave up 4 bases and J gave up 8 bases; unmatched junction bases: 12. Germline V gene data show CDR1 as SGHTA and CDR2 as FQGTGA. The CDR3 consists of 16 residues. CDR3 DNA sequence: TGTGCCAGCAGCTCCCGAAGGACTAGCGCTACGGATGAGCAGTTCTTC. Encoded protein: CASSSRRTSATDEQFF. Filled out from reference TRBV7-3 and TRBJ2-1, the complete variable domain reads GAGVSQTPSNKVTEKGKYVELRCDPISGHTALYWYRQSLGQGPEFLIYFQGTGAADDSGLPNDRFFAVRPEGSVSTLKIQRTERGDSAVYLCASSSRRTSATDEQFFGPGTRLTVL.